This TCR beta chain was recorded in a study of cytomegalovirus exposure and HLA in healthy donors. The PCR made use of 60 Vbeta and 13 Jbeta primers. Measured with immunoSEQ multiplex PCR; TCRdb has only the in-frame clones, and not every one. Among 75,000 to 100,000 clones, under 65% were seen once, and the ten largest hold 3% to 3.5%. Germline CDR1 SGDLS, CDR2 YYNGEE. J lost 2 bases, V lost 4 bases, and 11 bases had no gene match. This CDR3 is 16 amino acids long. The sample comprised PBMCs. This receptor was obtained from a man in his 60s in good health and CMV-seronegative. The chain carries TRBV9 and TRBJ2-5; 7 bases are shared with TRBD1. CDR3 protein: CASSTRGQASQETQYF. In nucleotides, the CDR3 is TGTGCCAGCAGCACTCGAGGACAGGCCTCTCAAGAGACCCAGTACTTC.